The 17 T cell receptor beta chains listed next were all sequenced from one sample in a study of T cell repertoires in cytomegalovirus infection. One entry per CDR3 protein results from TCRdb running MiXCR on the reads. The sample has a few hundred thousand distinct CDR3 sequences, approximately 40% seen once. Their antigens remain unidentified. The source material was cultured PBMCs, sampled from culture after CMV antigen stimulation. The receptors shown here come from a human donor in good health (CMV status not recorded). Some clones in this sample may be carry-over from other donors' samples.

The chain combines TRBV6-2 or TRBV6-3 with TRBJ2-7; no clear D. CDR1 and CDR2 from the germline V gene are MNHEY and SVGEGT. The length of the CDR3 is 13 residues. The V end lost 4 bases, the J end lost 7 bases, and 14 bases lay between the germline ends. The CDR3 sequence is CASSSTFTREQYF. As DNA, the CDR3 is TGTGCCAGCAGTTCAACTTTCACCCGTGAGCAGTACTTC.

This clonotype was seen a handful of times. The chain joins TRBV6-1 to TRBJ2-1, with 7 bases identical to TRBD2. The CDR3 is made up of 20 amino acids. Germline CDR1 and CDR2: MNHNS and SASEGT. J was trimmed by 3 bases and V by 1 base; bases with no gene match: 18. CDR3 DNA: TGTGCCAGCAGTGAAGGCTTCGGCAGGCGGGGGAGTTTTGGCTACAATGAGCAGTTCTTC. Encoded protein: CASSEGFGRRGSFGYNEQFF.

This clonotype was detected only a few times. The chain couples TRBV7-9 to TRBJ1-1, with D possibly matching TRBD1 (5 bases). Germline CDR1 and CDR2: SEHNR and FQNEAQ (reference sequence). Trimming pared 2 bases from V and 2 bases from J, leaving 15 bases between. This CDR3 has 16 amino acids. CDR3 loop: CASSLLRKGRNTEAFF. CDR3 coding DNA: TGTGCCAGCAGCTTACTCCGCAAGGGGAGAAACACTGAAGCTTTCTTT.

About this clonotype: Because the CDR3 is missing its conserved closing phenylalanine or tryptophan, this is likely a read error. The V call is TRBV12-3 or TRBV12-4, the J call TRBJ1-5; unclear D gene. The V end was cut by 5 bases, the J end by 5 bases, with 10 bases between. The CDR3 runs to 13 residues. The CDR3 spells CASSTEGYQPQHL. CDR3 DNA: TGTGCCAGCAGTACCGAAGGTTATCAGCCCCAGCATTTA.

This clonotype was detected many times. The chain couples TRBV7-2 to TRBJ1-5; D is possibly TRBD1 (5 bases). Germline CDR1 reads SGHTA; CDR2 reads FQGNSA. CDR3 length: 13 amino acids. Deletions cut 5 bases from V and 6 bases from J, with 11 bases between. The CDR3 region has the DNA TGTGCCAGCAGCCCCCAGGGAGTTCAGCCCCAGCATTTT. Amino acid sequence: CASSPQGVQPQHF.

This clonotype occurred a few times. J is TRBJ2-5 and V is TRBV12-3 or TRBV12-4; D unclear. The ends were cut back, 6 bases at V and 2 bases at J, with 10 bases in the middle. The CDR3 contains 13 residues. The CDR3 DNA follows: TGTGCCAGCAGCCCCCTCCAACAAGAGACCCAGTACTTC. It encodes CASSPLQQETQYF.

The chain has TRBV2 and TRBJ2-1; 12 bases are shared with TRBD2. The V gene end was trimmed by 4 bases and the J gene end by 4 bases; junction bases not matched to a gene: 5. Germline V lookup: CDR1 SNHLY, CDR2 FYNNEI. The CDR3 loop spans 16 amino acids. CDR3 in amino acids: CASSVYTSGGYNEQFF. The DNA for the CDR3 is TGTGCCAGCAGTGTATACACTAGCGGGGGGTACAATGAGCAGTTCTTC.

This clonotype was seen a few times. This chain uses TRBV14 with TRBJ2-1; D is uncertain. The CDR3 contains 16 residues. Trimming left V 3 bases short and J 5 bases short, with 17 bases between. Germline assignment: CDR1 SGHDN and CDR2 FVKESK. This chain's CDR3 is CASSHRKVGTNNEQFF. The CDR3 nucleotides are TGTGCCAGCAGCCACCGAAAGGTGGGCACCAACAATGAGCAGTTCTTC.

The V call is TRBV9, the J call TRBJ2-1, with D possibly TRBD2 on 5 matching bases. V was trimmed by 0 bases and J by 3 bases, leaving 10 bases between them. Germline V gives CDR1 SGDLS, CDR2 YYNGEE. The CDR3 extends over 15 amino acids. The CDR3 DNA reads TGTGCCAGCAGCGTAGGTGGCGGGCACTACAATGAGCAGTTCTTC. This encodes CASSVGGGHYNEQFF.

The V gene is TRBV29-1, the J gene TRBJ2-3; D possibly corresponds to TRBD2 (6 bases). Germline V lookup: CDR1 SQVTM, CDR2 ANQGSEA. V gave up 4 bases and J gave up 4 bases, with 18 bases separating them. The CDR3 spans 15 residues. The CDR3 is CSVVVGGRVSDTQYF. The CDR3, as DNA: TGCAGCGTTGTAGTGGGGGGTCGGGTTTCAGATACGCAGTATTTT.

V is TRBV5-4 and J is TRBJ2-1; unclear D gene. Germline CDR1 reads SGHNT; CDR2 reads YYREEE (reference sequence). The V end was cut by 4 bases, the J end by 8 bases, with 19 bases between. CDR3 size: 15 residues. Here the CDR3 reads CASSGHPLAEHEQFF. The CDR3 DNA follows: TGTGCCAGCAGCGGTCACCCCCTTGCCGAGCATGAGCAGTTCTTC.

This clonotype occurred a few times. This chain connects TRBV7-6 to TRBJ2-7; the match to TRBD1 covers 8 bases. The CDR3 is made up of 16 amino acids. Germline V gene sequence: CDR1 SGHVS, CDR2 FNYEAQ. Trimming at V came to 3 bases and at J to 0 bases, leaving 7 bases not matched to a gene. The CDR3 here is CASSLSQGALSYEQYF. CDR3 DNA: TGTGCCAGCAGCTTGAGCCAGGGGGCCCTCTCCTACGAGCAGTACTTC.

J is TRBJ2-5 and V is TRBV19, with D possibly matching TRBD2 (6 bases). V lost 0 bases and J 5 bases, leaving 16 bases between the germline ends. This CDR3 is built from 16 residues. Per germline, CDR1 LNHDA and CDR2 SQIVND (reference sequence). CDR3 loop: CASSIDAGLRQETQYF. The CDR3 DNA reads TGTGCCAGTAGTATAGACGCGGGACTCCGTCAGGAGACCCAGTACTTC.

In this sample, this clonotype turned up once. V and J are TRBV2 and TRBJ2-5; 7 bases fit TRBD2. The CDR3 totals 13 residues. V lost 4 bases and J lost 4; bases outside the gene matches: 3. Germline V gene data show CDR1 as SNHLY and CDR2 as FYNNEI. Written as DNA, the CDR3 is TGTGCCAGCAGTGCCGGGGAGGGAGAGACCCAGTACTTC. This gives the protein CASSAGEGETQYF.

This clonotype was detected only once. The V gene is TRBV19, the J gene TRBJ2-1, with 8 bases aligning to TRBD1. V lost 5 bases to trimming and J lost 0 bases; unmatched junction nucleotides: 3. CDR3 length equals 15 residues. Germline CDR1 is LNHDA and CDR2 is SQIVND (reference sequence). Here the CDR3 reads CASSSQGGSYNEQFF. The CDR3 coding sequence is TGTGCCAGTAGTTCACAGGGGGGCTCCTACAATGAGCAGTTCTTC.

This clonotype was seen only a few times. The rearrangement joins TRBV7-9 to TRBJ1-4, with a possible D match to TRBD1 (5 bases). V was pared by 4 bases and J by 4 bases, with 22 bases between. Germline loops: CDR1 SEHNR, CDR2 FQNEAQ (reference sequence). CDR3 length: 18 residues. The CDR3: CASSSTGARDLNNEKLFF. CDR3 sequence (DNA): TGTGCCAGCAGCTCTACAGGAGCGAGGGATTTGAATAATGAAAAACTGTTTTTT.

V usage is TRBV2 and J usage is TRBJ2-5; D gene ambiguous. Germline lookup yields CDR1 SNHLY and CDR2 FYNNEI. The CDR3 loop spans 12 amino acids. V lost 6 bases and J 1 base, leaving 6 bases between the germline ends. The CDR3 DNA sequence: TGTGCCAGCAGGGTAACCCAAGAGACCCAGTACTTC. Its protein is CASRVTQETQYF. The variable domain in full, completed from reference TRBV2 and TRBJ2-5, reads EPEVTQTPSHQVTQMGQEVILRCVPISNHLYFYWYRQILGQKVEFLVSFYNNEISEKSEIFDDQFSVERPDGSNFTLKIRSTKLEDSAMYFCASRVTQETQYFGPGTRLLVL.